The 26 T cell receptor beta chains presented below share a single source sample, sequenced in a study of STAT5B mutations in CD4+ large granular lymphocyte leukemia. Clones were sequenced by immunoSEQ multiplex PCR, and TCRdb holds only the in-frame ones, with some missing. The data contain tens of thousands of clones, just under 75% of them singletons. The specimen was CD4+ T cells from blood buffy coats. The receptors originated from a human donor in good health.

The J gene is TRBJ1-1, the V gene TRBV7-2; D unresolved. Germline V gene data show CDR1 as SGHTA and CDR2 as FQGNSA. The CDR3 is made up of 14 amino acids. Trimming removed 5 bases from V and 1 base from J, with 11 bases in between. The CDR3 DNA follows: TGTGCCAGCAGCCTGAACGGTCGGAACACTGAAGCTTTCTTT. This encodes CASSLNGRNTEAFF.

There are a few counts of this clone. This chain uses TRBV29-1 with TRBJ1-2; D is ambiguous. Germline CDR1 reads SQVTM; CDR2 reads ANQGSEA. The V end was cut by 4 bases, the J end by 4 bases, with 7 bases between. The CDR3 is made up of 11 amino acids. The CDR3 DNA sequence: TGCAGCGTTGGAGCGAGCTATGGCTACACCTTC. It specifies CSVGASYGYTF.

The genes are TRBV5-1 and TRBJ2-3; possibly TRBD1 or TRBD2 for D (5 bases each). The germline gives CDR1 SGHRS, CDR2 YFSETQ. Deletions cut 4 bases from V and 2 bases from J, with 14 bases between. The CDR3 length is 15 residues. Here the CDR3 DNA reads TGCGCCAGCAGCCACTCCTGGGGGATCACAGATACGCAGTATTTT. The encoded protein is CASSHSWGITDTQYF.

The chain joins TRBV5-1 to TRBJ2-5, with D uncertain. The CDR3 loop spans 12 amino acids. Germline CDR1 SGHRS, CDR2 YFSETQ. V dropped 4 bases and J dropped 3 bases, with 7 bases sitting between them. CDR3 sequence: CASSDPEETQYF. The CDR3 DNA follows: TGCGCCAGCAGCGATCCTGAAGAGACCCAGTACTTC.

The rearrangement links TRBV10-3 to TRBJ1-3; 7 bases are a match to TRBD1. The CDR3 consists of 17 residues. V shed 3 bases and J 2 bases; nucleotides not matched to a gene: 10. Germline V gene sequence: CDR1 ENHRY, CDR2 SYGVKD. DNA for the CDR3: TGTGCCATCAGTGATGCCAACACAGGGGTTCCTGGAAACACCATATATTTT. Residues: CAISDANTGVPGNTIYF.

The J gene is TRBJ2-5, the V gene TRBV10-3, with D tentatively TRBD1 (5 bases). V gave up 6 bases and J gave up 5 bases, with 16 bases separating them. Germline CDR1 ENHRY, CDR2 SYGVKD. The CDR3 consists of 14 residues. CDR3 sequence reads: CAIRRGRDVETQYF. The CDR3 DNA reads TGTGCCATCAGGCGTGGCAGGGATGTGGAGACCCAGTACTTC.

J is TRBJ2-1 and V is TRBV7-3; 9 nucleotides agree with TRBD1. V lost 2 bases, J lost 6 bases, and 8 bases stayed unmatched. The CDR3 is made up of 16 amino acids. CDR1 and CDR2 (germline): SGHTA, FQGTGA. CDR3 protein: CASSLLGQGSPNEQFF. In DNA form, the CDR3 reads TGTGCCAGCAGCTTATTGGGACAGGGCAGTCCCAATGAGCAGTTCTTC.

V is TRBV2 and J is TRBJ1-1; D not resolved. V was pared by 2 bases and J by 0 bases, with 10 bases between. The germline V gene encodes CDR1 SNHLY and CDR2 FYNNEI. This CDR3 is built from 15 residues. Written as DNA, the CDR3 is TGTGCCAGCAGTGAATTCGGCAGGATGAACACTGAAGCTTTCTTT. It encodes CASSEFGRMNTEAFF.

The V and J genes are TRBV18 and TRBJ1-5; 12 nucleotides line up with TRBD1. The J segment lost 4 bases and the V segment lost 4 bases, leaving 8 bases of the junction unmatched. Germline loops: CDR1 KGHSH, CDR2 LQKENI. The CDR3 contains 17 residues. The CDR3 is CASSLSRDRGPNQPQHF. Here the CDR3 DNA reads TGTGCCAGCTCACTATCCCGGGACAGGGGGCCAAATCAGCCCCAGCATTTT.

This chain uses TRBV19 with TRBJ1-5; tentative D call: TRBD1 (6 bases). Trimming removed 3 bases at V and 4 bases at J, with 13 bases between. This CDR3 comprises 15 residues. Germline CDR1 and CDR2: LNHDA and SQIVND (reference sequence). The CDR3 here is CASSIGTPGNQPQHF. CDR3 in DNA: TGTGCCAGTAGTATCGGGACACCTGGGAATCAGCCCCAGCATTTT.

The chain couples TRBV28 to TRBJ2-1, with TRBD2 identical over 10 bases. With 5 bases clipped from V and 8 bases from J, the junction kept 6 bases outside the gene matches. Germline V CDR1 and CDR2: MDHEN, SYDVKM. The length of the CDR3 is 14 residues. The CDR3 DNA reads as TGTGCCAGCAGTCTCCCTAGCGGGAGTTATGAGCAGTTCTTC. This codes for CASSLPSGSYEQFF.

This clone is medium-sized within its sample. The V gene is TRBV7-3, the J gene TRBJ1-6; 7 bases align to TRBD1. CDR1 and CDR2 from the germline V gene are SGHTA and FQGTGA. The CDR3 runs to 14 residues. V lost 5 bases to trimming and J lost 7 bases; unmatched junction nucleotides: 5. CDR3 nucleotides: TGTGCCAGCAGCCAAGGGACAGAAAATTCACCCCTCCACTTT. Amino acid sequence: CASSQGTENSPLHF.

The rearrangement joins TRBV11-3 to TRBJ2-3, with a tentative D call TRBD1 (6 bases). The CDR3 has 14 residues. V was clipped by 0 bases and J by 7 bases, with 11 bases between them. Germline CDR1 is SGHNT and CDR2 is YENEEA. The CDR3 spells CASSLDWTANTQYF. CDR3 DNA sequence: TGTGCCAGCAGCTTAGATTGGACAGCTAATACGCAGTATTTT. The entire variable domain, with the rest obtained from reference TRBV11-3 and TRBJ2-3, is as follows: EAGVVQSPRYKIIEKKQPVAFWCNPISGHNTLYWYLQNLGQGPELLIRYENEEAVDDSQLPKDRFSAERLKGVDSTLKIQPAELGDSAVYLCASSLDWTANTQYFGPGTRLTVL.

This clone was seen just once. The chain uses TRBV25-1 and TRBJ1-2; D possibly corresponds to TRBD1 (6 bases). Germline V lookup: CDR1 MGHDK, CDR2 SYGVNS. This CDR3 is built from 15 residues. Trimming left V 0 bases short and J 5 bases short, with 13 bases between. CDR3 residues: CASSEYRSGQYGYTF. CDR3 in DNA: TGTGCCAGCAGTGAATATCGCTCTGGACAGTATGGCTACACCTTC.

J is TRBJ1-2 and V is TRBV27; TRBD1 matches at 7 bases. Per the germline V gene, CDR1 is MNHEY and CDR2 is SMNVEV (reference sequence). Trimming cost V 6 bases and J 8 bases; bases outside gene matches: 9. The CDR3 has 13 residues. The CDR3 sequence: CASRLTGVNGYTF. The CDR3 DNA is TGTGCCAGCAGACTTACAGGGGTCAACGGCTACACCTTC.

In this sample, this clone turned up a few times. The chain combines TRBV6-6 with TRBJ1-1; D is possibly TRBD1 (5 bases). Germline V gene data show CDR1 as MNHNY and CDR2 as SVGAGI (reference sequence). The CDR3 is made up of 15 amino acids. Trimming took off 6 bases at V and 1 base at J, with 15 bases between the two ends. This chain's CDR3 is CASRGVQAKNTEAFF. The CDR3 DNA reads as TGTGCCAGCAGGGGTGTACAGGCTAAGAACACTGAAGCTTTCTTT.

V and J are TRBV4-2 and TRBJ1-6; D is uncertain. Per germline, CDR1 LGHNA and CDR2 YNFKEQ. Trimming cost V 0 bases and J 13 bases, with 10 bases left between them. The CDR3 is 13 amino acids. This CDR3 is CASSQDSWQPLHF. The CDR3 nucleotides are TGTGCCAGCAGCCAAGATAGCTGGCAGCCCCTCCACTTT.

This clone was seen more than once but under ten times. The chain joins TRBV27 to TRBJ2-3; D not resolved. Germline V CDR1 and CDR2: MNHEY, SMNVEV (reference sequence). The CDR3 extends over 13 amino acids. The germline V and J ends were trimmed by 3 bases and 2 bases, with 6 bases remaining between them. The CDR3 nucleotides read TGTGCCAGCAGTTTTCTCAACACAGATACGCAGTATTTT. Encoded protein: CASSFLNTDTQYF.

V gene TRBV28 combines with J gene TRBJ2-7; D is possibly TRBD2 (7 bases). Germline assignment: CDR1 MDHEN and CDR2 SYDVKM. Trimming cost V 5 bases and J 3 bases, with 20 bases left between them. The CDR3 covers 16 residues. The chain's CDR3 is CASSLYWGGDNYEQYF. CDR3 nucleotides: TGTGCCAGCAGTCTTTACTGGGGGGGGGACAACTACGAGCAGTACTTC.

This clone was recorded a few times. The chain joins TRBV7-2 to TRBJ2-7; no firm D call. The CDR3 length is 14 residues. Per germline, CDR1 SGHTA and CDR2 FQGNSA. V lost 0 bases, J lost 0 bases, and 6 bases lay in between. Here the CDR3 DNA reads TGTGCCAGCAGCTTAGCACCCAACTCCTACGAGCAGTACGTC. It yields the protein CASSLAPNSYEQYV.

The chain couples TRBV11-3 to TRBJ2-1; unclear D gene. V shed 5 bases and J shed 9 bases, with 20 bases lying between them. The CDR3 contains 15 residues. CDR1 SGHNT and CDR2 YENEEA come from the germline V gene. The CDR3 is CASSPPGSRNGEQFF. In DNA form, the CDR3 reads TGTGCCAGCAGCCCTCCCGGCAGCCGAAATGGTGAGCAGTTCTTC.

V is TRBV5-1 and J is TRBJ1-2; D call uncertain. Trimming left V 0 bases short and J 4 bases short, with 16 bases between. The CDR3 loop spans 16 amino acids. Germline V gives CDR1 SGHRS, CDR2 YFSETQ. CDR3 loop: CASSLGTLGGGYGYTF. The CDR3 DNA sequence: TGCGCCAGCAGCTTGGGAACCTTGGGCGGTGGCTATGGCTACACCTTC.

The chain uses TRBV11-3 and TRBJ1-2; the D is unclear. There are 12 residues in the CDR3. CDR1 and CDR2 (germline): SGHNT, YENEEA. The V end was cut by 5 bases, the J end by 1 base, with 5 bases between. DNA for the CDR3: TGTGCCAGCAGCGCGAGTAACTATGGCTACACCTTC. Amino acid sequence: CASSASNYGYTF.

V usage is TRBV6-4 and J usage is TRBJ2-6; a possible D gene is TRBD1 (5 bases). Looked up from germline, CDR1 is MRHNA and CDR2 is SNTAGT. This CDR3 is 17 amino acids long. The V gene lost 4 bases and the J gene lost 4 bases, with 17 bases spanning the gap. The CDR3 region is CASSVDSRVVGANVLTF. CDR3 sequence (DNA): TGTGCCAGCAGTGTAGACAGCCGGGTAGTCGGGGCCAACGTCCTGACTTTC.

The chain combines TRBV2 with TRBJ1-5, with TRBD1 as a possible D gene (5 bases). Germline values: CDR1 SNHLY, CDR2 FYNNEI. The V end lost 6 bases, the J end lost 9 bases, and 15 bases lay between the germline ends. This CDR3 has 13 amino acids. For the CDR3, the DNA is TGTGCCAGCAGGACCGGCAGGGAGTCGCCCCAGCATTTT. Amino acid sequence: CASRTGRESPQHF.

V gene TRBV5-1 combines with J gene TRBJ1-1; tentative D call: TRBD1 (5 bases). Trimming left V 4 bases short and J 6 bases short, with 16 bases between. Per germline, CDR1 SGHRS and CDR2 YFSETQ. This CDR3 has 14 amino acids. The CDR3, as DNA: TGCGCCAGCAGCCTGGGCCCAGGGAGCGCTGAAGCTTTCTTT. This sequence encodes CASSLGPGSAEAFF.